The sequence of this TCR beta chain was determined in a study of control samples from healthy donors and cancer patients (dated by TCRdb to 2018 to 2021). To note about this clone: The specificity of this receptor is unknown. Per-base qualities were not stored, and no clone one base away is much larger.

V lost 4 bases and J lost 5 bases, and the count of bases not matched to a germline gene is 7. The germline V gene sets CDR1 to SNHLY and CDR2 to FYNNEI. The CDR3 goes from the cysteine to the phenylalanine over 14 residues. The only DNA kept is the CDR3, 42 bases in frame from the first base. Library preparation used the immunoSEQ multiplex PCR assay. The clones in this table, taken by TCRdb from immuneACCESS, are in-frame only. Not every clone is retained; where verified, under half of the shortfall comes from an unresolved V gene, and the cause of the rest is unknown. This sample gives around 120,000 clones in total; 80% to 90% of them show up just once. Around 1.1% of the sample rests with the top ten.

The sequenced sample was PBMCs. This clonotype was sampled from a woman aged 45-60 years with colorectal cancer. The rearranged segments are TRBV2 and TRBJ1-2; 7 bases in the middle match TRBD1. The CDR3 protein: CASSGGQPVYGYTF. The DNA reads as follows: TGTGCCAGCAGTGGGGGACAGCCAGTATATGGCTACACCTTC.